These 12 T cell receptor beta chains came from one sample sequenced in a study of T-cell reconstitution after alpha-beta-depleted transplantation in children. Unique molecular identifiers were incorporated when the TCRbeta library was constructed. MiXCR, run by TCRdb on the PCR reads, gives a single entry per CDR3 protein. In the table there are some 350,000 distinct CDR3 sequences, about a sixth of which are singletons. The sequences come from PBMCs, mostly from graft donor cells, collected 360 days after TCRalphabeta/CD19-depleted stem cell transplant. These receptors were collected from a male patient aged 2-9 years who had a stem cell transplant for acute lymphoblastic leukemia, so the T cells may come from the graft donor.

J is TRBJ2-4 and V is TRBV5-5; D unresolved. V was pared by 0 bases and J by 6 bases, with 10 bases between. The CDR3 runs to 14 residues. Germline CDR1 SGHKS, CDR2 YYEKEE (reference sequence). Written as DNA, the CDR3 is TGTGCCAGCAGCTTGGAGGGTTTCAGAAACATTCAGTACTTC. Translating gives CASSLEGFRNIQYF.

This clonotype was detected a few times. This chain links TRBV5-1 with TRBJ2-4; D not certain. Germline V gives CDR1 SGHRS, CDR2 YFSETQ. V lost 5 bases and J lost 0, with 9 bases in between. This CDR3 has 14 residues. CDR3 nucleotide sequence: TGCGCCAGCAGGAATCCGATAGCCAAAAACATTCAGTACTTC. Translating gives CASRNPIAKNIQYF.

The chain combines TRBV28 with TRBJ2-5; D gene unclear. This CDR3 is built from 13 residues. CDR1 is MDHEN, CDR2 SYDVKM, per germline. V dropped 6 bases and J dropped 5 bases, with 13 bases sitting between them. The CDR3 DNA reads as TGTGCCAGCAGGGAACCCCCTTATGAGACCCAGTACTTC. It translates to CASREPPYETQYF.

The table lists this clonotype with a count of one. The chain recombines TRBV4-1 with TRBJ1-5, with 8 bases matching TRBD1. CDR1 is MGHRA and CDR2 is YSYEKL in the germline V gene. V lost 4 bases to trimming and J lost 7 bases; unmatched junction nucleotides: 9. CDR3 length equals 15 residues. The CDR3 sequence is CASSLDGQGGQPQHF. CDR3 in DNA: TGCGCCAGCAGCCTAGATGGACAGGGCGGACAGCCCCAGCATTTT.

The rearrangement uses TRBV7-2 and TRBJ2-1; D perhaps matches TRBD2 (6 bases). Germline values: CDR1 SGHTA, CDR2 FQGNSA. V was clipped by 5 bases and J by 4 bases, with 15 bases between them. The CDR3 consists of 15 residues. The CDR3 DNA reads TGTGCCAGCAGCCCCGGGACTCTTGTTTACAATGAGCAGTTCTTC. The encoded protein is CASSPGTLVYNEQFF.

V usage is TRBV28 and J usage is TRBJ1-2; the match to TRBD1 covers 8 bases. The germline V gene encodes CDR1 MDHEN and CDR2 SYDVKM. The CDR3 has 15 amino acids. The V and J ends lost 10 bases and 4 bases, in that order; junction bases with no gene match: 14. The CDR3 region is CATIAPDRGGYGYTF. The CDR3 nucleotides read TGTGCCACCATTGCCCCAGACAGGGGCGGCTATGGCTACACCTTC.

This clonotype was found a few times. V and J are TRBV28 and TRBJ2-7; TRBD2 agrees at 10 bases. The CDR3 extends over 14 amino acids. CDR1 MDHEN and CDR2 SYDVKM come from the germline V gene. Trimming removed 6 bases from V and 6 bases from J; junction bases left unmatched: 8. The CDR3 DNA follows: TGTGCCAGCAGATACCCGGGACTAGCGAGCGAGCAGTACTTC. It yields the protein CASRYPGLASEQYF.

There are a few counts of this clonotype. The CDR3 nucleotides read TGCAGTGCTAGAGACCTACTAGCGGGAGGGCCCAATGAGCAGTTCTTC. Translating gives CSARDLLAGGPNEQFF. This rearrangement joins TRBV20-1 to TRBJ2-1; 13 nucleotides match TRBD2. Germline values: CDR1 DFQATT, CDR2 SNEGSKA (reference sequence). V shed 0 bases and J 6 bases; nucleotides not matched to a gene: 5. This CDR3 region has 16 residues.

The gene calls are TRBV11-1 and TRBJ2-2, with 7 bases aligning to TRBD1. The CDR3 consists of 20 residues. The J segment lost 6 bases and the V segment lost 1 base, leaving 20 bases of the junction unmatched. Germline CDR1 reads SGHAT; CDR2 reads FQDESV (reference sequence). The CDR3 loop is CASSLGPGQPYIGRAGELFF. The CDR3 region has the DNA TGTGCCAGCAGCTTAGGTCCGGGACAGCCATATATCGGACGTGCCGGGGAGCTGTTTTTT.

V and J are TRBV10-2 and TRBJ2-1; no definite D call. Trimming removed 0 bases from V and 8 bases from J, with 5 bases in between. There are 12 residues in the CDR3. Germline CDR1 is WSHSY and CDR2 is SAAADI. The CDR3 DNA reads TGCGCCAGCAGTGAGTCTGGGTATGAGCAGTTCTTC. Amino acids: CASSESGYEQFF.

This clonotype was detected only a few times. The rearrangement links TRBV5-1 to TRBJ2-7; D tentatively reads TRBD1 or TRBD2 (5 bases each). Trimming removed 3 bases at V and 6 bases at J, with 13 bases between. Germline-derived CDR1 and CDR2 are SGHRS and YFSETQ. This CDR3 contains 13 residues. CDR3 loop: CASSSGPPFEQYF. CDR3 sequence (DNA): TGCGCCAGCAGCTCGGGACCACCATTCGAGCAGTACTTC.

This clonotype was picked up a small number of times. The chain couples TRBV5-1 to TRBJ2-6; 10 bases map to TRBD1. The CDR3 has 17 residues. Germline trimming cut 5 bases from V and 2 bases from J; bases unmatched to any gene: 7. Per the germline V gene, CDR1 is SGHRS and CDR2 is YFSETQ. CDR3 nucleotide sequence: TGCGCCAGCAGACAGGGACAGGGGCCTACTGGGGCCAACGTCCTGACTTTC. Translating gives CASRQGQGPTGANVLTF.